The source of this T cell receptor beta chain is a study of cytomegalovirus exposure and HLA in healthy donors. Germline lookup yields CDR1 SGHVS and CDR2 FNYEAQ. This CDR3 has 15 residues. Primers for the PCR totalled 60 Vbeta and 13 Jbeta. Some clones are missing from TCRdb's copy, which holds only in-frame ones; the method was immunoSEQ multiplex PCR. The top ten hold around 1.4% of the sample, which has more than 150,000 clones, 79% seen once. The chain joins TRBV7-6 to TRBJ2-5; maybe TRBD2 (6 bases). The assigned J gene may be wrong: the sequence end matches TRBJ2-7 better. The clonotype originates from a girl aged 5 to 17 in good health and CMV-seropositive. Input material: PBMCs. The CDR3 DNA reads as TGTGCCAGCAGCCCCCCGGAGGGAGGCCCCTACGAGCAGTACTTC. Protein: CASSPPEGGPYEQYF.